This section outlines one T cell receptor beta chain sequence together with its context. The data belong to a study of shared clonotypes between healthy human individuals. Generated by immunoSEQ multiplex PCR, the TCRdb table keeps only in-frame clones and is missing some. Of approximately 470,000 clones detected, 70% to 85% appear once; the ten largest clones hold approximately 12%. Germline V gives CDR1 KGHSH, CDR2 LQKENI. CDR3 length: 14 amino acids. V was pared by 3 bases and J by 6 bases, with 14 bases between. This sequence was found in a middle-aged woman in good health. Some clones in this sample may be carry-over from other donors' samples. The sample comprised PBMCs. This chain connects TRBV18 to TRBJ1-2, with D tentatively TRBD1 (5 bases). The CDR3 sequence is CASSPEAGPNGYTF. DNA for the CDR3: TGTGCCAGCTCACCGGAAGCAGGGCCCAATGGCTACACCTTC.